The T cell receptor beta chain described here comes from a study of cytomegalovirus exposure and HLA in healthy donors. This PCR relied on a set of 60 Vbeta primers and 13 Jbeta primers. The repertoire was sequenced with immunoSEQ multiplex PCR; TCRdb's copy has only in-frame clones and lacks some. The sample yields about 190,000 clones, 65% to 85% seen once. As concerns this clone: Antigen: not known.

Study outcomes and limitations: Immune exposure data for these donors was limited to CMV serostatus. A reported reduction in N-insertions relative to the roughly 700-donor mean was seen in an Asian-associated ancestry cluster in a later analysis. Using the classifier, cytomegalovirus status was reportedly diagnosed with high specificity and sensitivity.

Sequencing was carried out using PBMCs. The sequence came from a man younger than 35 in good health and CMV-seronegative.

The CDR3 coding sequence is TGTGCCACCAGCAGGACTGTCGATATCTCCGAGCAGTACTTC. Amino acids: CATSRTVDISEQYF. The J gene is TRBJ2-7, the V gene TRBV15, with D uncertain. Per the germline V gene, CDR1 is LNHNV and CDR2 is YYDKDF (reference sequence). V was clipped by 3 bases and J by 6 bases, with 15 bases between them. The CDR3 is 14 residues long.